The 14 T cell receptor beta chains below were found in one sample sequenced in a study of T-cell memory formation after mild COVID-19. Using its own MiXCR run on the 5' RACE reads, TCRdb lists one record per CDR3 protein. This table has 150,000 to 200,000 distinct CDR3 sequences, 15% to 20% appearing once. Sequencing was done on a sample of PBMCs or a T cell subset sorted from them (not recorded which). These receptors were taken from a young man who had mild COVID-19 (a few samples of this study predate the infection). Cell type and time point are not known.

The CDR3 nucleotides read TGTGCCACCAGCACCGGACAGGGTGGGACTAATGAAAAACTGTTTTTT. Protein sequence: CATSTGQGGTNEKLFF. The V call is TRBV15, the J call TRBJ1-4; TRBD1 matches at 8 bases. CDR3 size: 16 residues. Trimming removed 4 bases from V and 2 bases from J; junction bases left unmatched: 6. Germline CDR1 LNHNV, CDR2 YYDKDF (reference sequence).

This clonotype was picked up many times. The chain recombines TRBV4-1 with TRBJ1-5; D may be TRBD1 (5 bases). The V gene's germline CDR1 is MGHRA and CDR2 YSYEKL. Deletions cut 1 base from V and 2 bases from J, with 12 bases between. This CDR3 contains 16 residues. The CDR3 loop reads CASSQGGLLGNQPQHF. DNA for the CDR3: TGCGCCAGCAGCCAAGGGGGACTCCTCGGCAATCAGCCCCAGCATTTT.

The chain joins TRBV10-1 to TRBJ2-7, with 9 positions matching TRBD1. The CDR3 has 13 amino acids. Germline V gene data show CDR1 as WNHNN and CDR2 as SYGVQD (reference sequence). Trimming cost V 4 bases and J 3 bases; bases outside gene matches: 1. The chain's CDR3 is CASSGQGVYEQYF. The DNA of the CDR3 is TGCGCCAGCAGTGGACAGGGGGTCTACGAGCAGTACTTC.

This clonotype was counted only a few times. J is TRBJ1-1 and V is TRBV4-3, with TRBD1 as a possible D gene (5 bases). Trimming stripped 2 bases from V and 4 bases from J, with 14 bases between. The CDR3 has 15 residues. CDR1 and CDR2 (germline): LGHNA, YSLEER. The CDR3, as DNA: TGCGCCAGCAGCCAATCCGGAGGGGCGGGCACTGAAGCTTTCTTT. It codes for CASSQSGGAGTEAFF.

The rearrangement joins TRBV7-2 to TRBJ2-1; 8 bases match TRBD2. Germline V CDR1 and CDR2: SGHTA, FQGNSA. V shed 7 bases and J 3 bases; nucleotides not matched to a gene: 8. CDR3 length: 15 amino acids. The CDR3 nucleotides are TGTGCCAGCACCCCTCGGGGGGGCTACTACAATGAGCAGTTCTTC. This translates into CASTPRGGYYNEQFF.

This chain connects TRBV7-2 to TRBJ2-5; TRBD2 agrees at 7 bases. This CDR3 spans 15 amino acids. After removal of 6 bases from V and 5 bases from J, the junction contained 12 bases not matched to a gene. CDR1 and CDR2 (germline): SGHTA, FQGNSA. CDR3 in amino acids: CASSPPGLSSETQYF. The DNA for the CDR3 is TGTGCCAGCAGTCCGCCGGGACTAAGTTCGGAGACCCAGTACTTC.

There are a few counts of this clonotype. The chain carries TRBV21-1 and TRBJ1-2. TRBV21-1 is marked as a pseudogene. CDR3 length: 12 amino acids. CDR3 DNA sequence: TGTGCCAGCAGCAAAAGGTTTGGTGGCTACACCTTC. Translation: CASSKRFGGYTF.

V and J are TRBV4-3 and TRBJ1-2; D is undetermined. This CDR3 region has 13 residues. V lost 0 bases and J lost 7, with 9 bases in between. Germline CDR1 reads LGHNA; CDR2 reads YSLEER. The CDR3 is CASSQDPASGYTF. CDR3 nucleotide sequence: TGCGCCAGCAGCCAAGATCCCGCCTCTGGCTACACCTTC.

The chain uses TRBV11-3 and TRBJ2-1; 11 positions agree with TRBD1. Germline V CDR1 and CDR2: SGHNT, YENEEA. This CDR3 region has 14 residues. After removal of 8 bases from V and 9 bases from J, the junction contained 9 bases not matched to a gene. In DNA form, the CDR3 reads TGTGCCAGCGCCCTGGACAGGGGGCATGGTGAGCAGTTCTTC. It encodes CASALDRGHGEQFF.

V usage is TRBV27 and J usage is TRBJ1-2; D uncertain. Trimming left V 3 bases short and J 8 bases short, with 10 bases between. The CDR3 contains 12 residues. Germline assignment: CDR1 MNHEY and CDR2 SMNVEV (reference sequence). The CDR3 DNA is TGTGCCAGCAGTTTGTTGGGCGGGGGCTACACCTTC. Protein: CASSLLGGGYTF.

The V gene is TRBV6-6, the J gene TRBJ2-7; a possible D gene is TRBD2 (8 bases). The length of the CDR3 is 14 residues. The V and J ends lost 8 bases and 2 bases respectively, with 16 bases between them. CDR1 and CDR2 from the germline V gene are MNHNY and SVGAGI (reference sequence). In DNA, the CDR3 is TGTGCCAGCCCCGAGCGGGGGACAGCCTACGAGCAGTACTTC. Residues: CASPERGTAYEQYF.

Written as DNA, the CDR3 is TGTGCCAGCAGCTTAACGAGTCTAGCGGGGACCGGGGAGCTGTTTTTT. It codes for CASSLTSLAGTGELFF. The chain is built from TRBV7-3 and TRBJ2-2, with 9 bases matching TRBD2. The germline V gene encodes CDR1 SGHTA and CDR2 FQGTGA. With 0 bases clipped from V and 5 bases from J, the junction kept 4 bases outside the gene matches. This CDR3 has 16 amino acids.

CDR3 nucleotides: TGTGCCAGCAGTTACGACAGGAATCAGCCCCAGCATTTT. Its protein is CASSYDRNQPQHF. The V call is TRBV6-5, the J call TRBJ1-5, with D possibly being TRBD1 (6 bases). The CDR3 runs to 13 residues. V was trimmed by 2 bases and J by 4 bases, leaving 6 bases between them. Germline CDR1 and CDR2: MNHEY and SVGAGI.

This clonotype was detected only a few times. The chain's CDR3 is CASSLAAGTRGAQYF. The CDR3 DNA follows: TGTGCCAGCAGCTTAGCGGCAGGGACTAGAGGGGCCCAGTACTTC. The chain has TRBV7-2 and TRBJ2-5; 8 bases match TRBD2. Germline-derived CDR1 and CDR2 are SGHTA and FQGNSA. V shed 0 bases, J shed 9 bases, and the junction held 9 bases outside the gene matches. The CDR3 is made up of 15 amino acids. The full variable domain, its missing parts supplied by reference TRBV7-2 and TRBJ2-5, is GAGVSQSPSNKVTEKGKDVELRCDPISGHTALYWYRQSLGQGLEFLIYFQGNSAPDKSGLPSDRFSAERTGGSVSTLTIQRTQQEDSAVYLCASSLAAGTRGAQYFGPGTRLLVL.